This T cell receptor beta chain was identified in a study of beta chain features in type 1 diabetes. The study's findings and limits: Type 1 diabetes patients showed fewer insertions and more deletions at VDJ junctions. Shortening that was moderate but significant affected the TCRB CDR3s of Type 1 diabetes patients in all four CD4+ subsets. Researchers reported that naive, central memory and Treg TCRB repertoires appeared more similar in patients than in healthy donors.

The germline V gene has CDR1 KGHSH and CDR2 LQKENI. The V and J ends lost 3 bases and 1 base respectively, with 16 bases between them. The CDR3 covers 17 residues. The whole isolated RNA underwent reverse transcription, so sequencing captured expressed TCRB transcripts. Repertoires were generated with immunoSEQ multiplex PCR, while TCRdb's copy carries only in-frame clones and drops some. Found here are a few hundred thousand clones, approximately 25% of them singletons; the top ten hold about 0.012%. As concerns this clone: Its antigen remains unidentified.

Isolation of CD4+ naive, central memory, regulatory and stem cell-like memory cells was achieved by sorting via CD45RO/CCR7/CD25/CD127/CD95/CD27. J is TRBJ1-5 and V is TRBV18; no clear D gene. Sequencing input: naive CD4+ T cells from blood. The TCR comes from a woman aged 30 to 39 with type 1 diabetes. In DNA form, the CDR3 reads TGTGCCAGCTCACCTAATCGAGGAGGAGTAAGCAATCAGCCCCAGCATTTT. It yields the protein CASSPNRGGVSNQPQHF.